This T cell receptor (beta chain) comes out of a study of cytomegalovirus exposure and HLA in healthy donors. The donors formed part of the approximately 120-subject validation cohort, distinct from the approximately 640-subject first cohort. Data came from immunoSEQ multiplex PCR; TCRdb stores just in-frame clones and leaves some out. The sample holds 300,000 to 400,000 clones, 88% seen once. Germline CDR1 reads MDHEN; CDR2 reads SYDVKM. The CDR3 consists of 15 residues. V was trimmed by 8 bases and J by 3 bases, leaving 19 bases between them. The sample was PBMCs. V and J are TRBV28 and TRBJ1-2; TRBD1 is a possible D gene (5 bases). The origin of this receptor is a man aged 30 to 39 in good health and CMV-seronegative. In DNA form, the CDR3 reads TGTGCCAGCCTTCGTTTGGGGGGGGAGTACTATGGCTACACCTTC. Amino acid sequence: CASLRLGGEYYGYTF.